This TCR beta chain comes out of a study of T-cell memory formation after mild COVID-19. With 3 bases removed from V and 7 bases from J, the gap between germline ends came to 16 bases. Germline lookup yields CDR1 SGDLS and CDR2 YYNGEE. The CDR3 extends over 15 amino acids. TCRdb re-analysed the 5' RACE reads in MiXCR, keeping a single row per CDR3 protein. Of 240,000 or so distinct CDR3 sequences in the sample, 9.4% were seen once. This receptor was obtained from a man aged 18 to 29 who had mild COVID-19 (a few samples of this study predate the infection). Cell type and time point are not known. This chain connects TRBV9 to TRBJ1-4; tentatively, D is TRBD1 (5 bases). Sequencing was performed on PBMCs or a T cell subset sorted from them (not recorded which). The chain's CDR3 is CASSALEGRTEKLFF. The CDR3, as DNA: TGTGCCAGCAGCGCACTTGAGGGGAGGACTGAAAAACTGTTTTTT.